The subject of this entry is one T cell receptor beta chain. This sample was included in a study of blood T cell repertoires in COVID-19. Clones were read by immunoSEQ multiplex PCR, and TCRdb kept only the in-frame ones, dropping some. The sample has more than 95,000 clones; approximately 81% are singletons. Trimming took off 5 bases at V and 0 bases at J, with 12 bases between the two ends. In germline, CDR1 is SQVTM, CDR2 ANQGSEA. The CDR3 has 14 amino acids. The sequenced sample was peripheral blood. The sequence derives from a woman aged 45-59 years with acute or convalescent COVID-19. The chain joins TRBV29-1 to TRBJ2-3; a possible D gene is TRBD2 (5 bases). The CDR3 nucleotides are TGCAGCGTTTTGGAGCGGAGTAGCACAGATACGCAGTATTTT. This encodes CSVLERSSTDTQYF.